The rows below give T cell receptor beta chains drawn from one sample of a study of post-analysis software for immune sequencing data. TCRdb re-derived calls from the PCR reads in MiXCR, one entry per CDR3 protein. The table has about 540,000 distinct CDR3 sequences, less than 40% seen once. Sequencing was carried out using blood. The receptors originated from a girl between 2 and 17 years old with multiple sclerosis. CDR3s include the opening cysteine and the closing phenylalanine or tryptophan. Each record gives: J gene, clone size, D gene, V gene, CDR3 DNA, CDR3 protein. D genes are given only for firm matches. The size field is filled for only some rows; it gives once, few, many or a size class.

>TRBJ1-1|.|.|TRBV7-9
TGTGCCAGCAGCGCGACTCGACCGGACGGTGACACTGAAGCTTTCTTT
CASSATRPDGDTEAFF
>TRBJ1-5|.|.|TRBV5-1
TGCGCCAGCAGCTTGGAACCGGATCAGCCCCAGCATTTT
CASSLEPDQPQHF
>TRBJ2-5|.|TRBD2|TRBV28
TGTGCCAGCAGTATCCTAGCGGGGGGTACCCAAGAGACCCAGTACTTC
CASSILAGGTQETQYF
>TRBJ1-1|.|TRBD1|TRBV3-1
TGTGCCAGCAGCCGAGGGACAGGCAAGAACACTGAAGCTTTCTTT
CASSRGTGKNTEAFF
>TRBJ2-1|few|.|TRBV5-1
TGCGCCAGCAGCTGGGACCCTTTCGCGAATGAGCAGTTCTTC
CASSWDPFANEQFF
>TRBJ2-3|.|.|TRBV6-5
TGTGCCAGCAGTTCCGACTATGCGTACAGCACAGATACGCAGTATTTT
CASSSDYAYSTDTQYF
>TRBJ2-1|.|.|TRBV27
TGTGCCAGCAGCGCGGATAACAATGAGCAGTTCTTC
CASSADNNEQFF
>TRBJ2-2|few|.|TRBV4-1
TGCGCCAGCAGGGGAGAGACACCGAACACCGGGGAGCTGTTTTTT
CASRGETPNTGELFF
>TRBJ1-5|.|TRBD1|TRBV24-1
TGTGCCACCAGTGATTTAGCGGCGGGACAGGGTCCGTATAGCAATCAGCCCCAGCATTTT
CATSDLAAGQGPYSNQPQHF
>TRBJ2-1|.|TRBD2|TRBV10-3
TGTGCCATCAGTGGACTAGCGGGGGACAATGAGCAGTTCTTC
CAISGLAGDNEQFF
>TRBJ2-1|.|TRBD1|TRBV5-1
TGCGCCAGCAGCTTGAGGTGGGGACAGGGCAATGAGCAGTTCTTC
CASSLRWGQGNEQFF
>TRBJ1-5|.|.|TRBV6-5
TGTGCCACCCCCTGGGGGATATTGAGCAATCAGCCCCAGCATTTT
CATPWGILSNQPQHF
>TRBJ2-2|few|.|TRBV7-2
TGTGCCAGCAGTTTTTCAGGGGCCGGGGAGCTGTTTTTT
CASSFSGAGELFF
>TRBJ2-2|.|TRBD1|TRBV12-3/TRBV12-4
TGTGCCAGTCTAAACAGGGGGTTCACCGGGGAGCTGTTTTTT
CASLNRGFTGELFF
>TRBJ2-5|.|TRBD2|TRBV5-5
TGTGCCAGCAGTGGGACTAGCGAGGGGACCCAGTACTTC
CASSGTSEGTQYF
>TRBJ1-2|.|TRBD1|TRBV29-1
TGCAGCGTGGCCGGACAGGTTGCTAACTATGGCTACACCTTC
CSVAGQVANYGYTF
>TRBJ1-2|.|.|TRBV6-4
TGTGCCAGCAGTCCTAAACCATTTTATGGCTACACCTTC
CASSPKPFYGYTF